This T cell receptor beta chain was profiled in a study of shared clonotypes between healthy human individuals. This clone turned up a few times. Some clones are missing from TCRdb's copy, which holds only in-frame ones; the method was immunoSEQ multiplex PCR. The data contain approximately 1,000,000 clones, 70% to 80% of them singletons. The sequenced material came from memory CD4+ T cells from PBMCs. Subset noted: CD45RA-negative fraction. This clonotype was sampled from a young man in good health. Some clones in this sample may be carry-over from other donors' samples.

CDR3 residues: CASSDRTGRQETQYF. In DNA, the CDR3 is TGTGCCAGCAGTGACCGGACAGGGCGTCAAGAGACCCAGTACTTC. This rearrangement joins TRBV6-4 to TRBJ2-5, with TRBD1 identical over 8 bases. Germline trimming cut 2 bases from V and 2 bases from J; bases unmatched to any gene: 4. Germline V gene data show CDR1 as MRHNA and CDR2 as SNTAGT. The CDR3 runs to 15 residues.